This T cell receptor beta chain was recorded in a study of shared clonotypes between healthy human individuals (dated by TCRdb to the early 2020s). Looking at the study overall: The cohort comprised a couple of women and a few men aged 18 to 49 years. For each donor, CD4 naive and CD4 memory were each given three plates, CD8 naive was given two plates, and CD8 memory was given one plate. To increase sequencing depth and limit assay-specific biases, different laboratories used diverse techniques to prepare libraries and sequence TCR repertoires. Between about 0.85 and 10 billion PBMCs per donor were obtained by leukapheresis. To estimate repertoire size and how much clonotypes are shared between individuals, the study performed deep sequencing of blood TCR repertoires from a few healthy adults. Overall study results and their limits: The genetic and exposure-history diversity represented was limited by the small number of donors. Estimated clonotype richness was generally larger for naive than for memory subsets. Across a handful of donors, approximately 4.9% of naive CD4, over 3% of naive CD8, 2.3% of memory CD4, and approximately 0.4% of memory CD8 clonotypes were shared. Sampling was restricted to blood, and TCR repertoires in tissues likely differ from the TCR repertoires found in blood. Even with the large sequencing depth, rarefaction of the sorted-subset datasets indicated that sequencing was incomplete. Compared with non-shared clonotypes, clonotypes shared by all four sorted-subset donors had higher generation probabilities. Based on pairwise subsampling, the degree of clonotype sharing among donors was expected to be affected by sequencing depth.

Using the deep immunoSEQ assay, TCR CDR3 regions were amplified from genomic DNA by multiplex PCR. Genomic DNA extracted from each cell subset was distributed evenly over all wells of several immunoSEQ 96-well plates, and each plate served as one replicate. For sorted subsets, each replicate PCR was loaded with around 200 ng genomic DNA, equivalent to roughly 30,000 T cell genomes. Purified libraries were measured with a Qubit 3.0 fluorometer, size-checked on a Bioanalyzer 2100, and measured again with the KAPA Library Quantification kit. Every immunoSEQ 96-well plate was sequenced on a separate single-read 150-cycle Illumina NextSeq 550 flow cell. Per the authors' processing: The immunoSEQ output contained only junctional sequences without quality scores, so filtering could not match that applied to full-length reads. To assign V/J genes and CDR3, sequences were annotated against IMGT germline references using PyIR, a Python wrapper for IgBLAST v1.9. Any read was removed if the V/J assignment was weak (E-value above 1e-6), the CDR3 was missing, or the read contained stop codons, out-of-frame junctions, or ambiguous translated residues. A V3J clonotype was defined by an identical inferred V gene, J gene, and CDR3 amino acid sequence. The percentage overlap between two repertoires was calculated by dividing the number of shared unique clonotypes by the size of the smaller repertoire. Three approaches were used to assess repertoire richness: RTK rarefaction, the Chao1 estimator, and Recon v2.1 estimates of unobserved clonotypes. For all TCRbeta clonotypes obtained by the gDNA method from several donors, generation probabilities were computed with OLGA. In TCRdb, the immuneACCESS table is reduced to in-frame sequences with V and J assigned. These tables do not hold every clone; where another copy was compared, an unresolved V gene accounts for under half, and the others remain unexplained. V and J calls and clone size are those listed in that table; D and trimming were worked out from the DNA. The sample table records approximately 700,000 clones; 73% of these occur just once. 1.5% to 2% of the sample goes to the ten largest clones.

The germline V gene gives CDR1 as SGHVS and CDR2 as FQNEAQ. Compared with germline, V lacks 1 base and J lacks 5 bases; bases without a gene match: 2. From cysteine to phenylalanine, the CDR3 is 14 amino acids long. Solely the CDR3 DNA is kept, with 42 bases framed from the first base. Worth noting for this clone: Its binding antigen is unknown. Base quality data are lacking; no much larger clone is found one base away.

Donors were healthy HIV-negative adults with no recently reported acute infections or vaccinations. Every donor was a Caucasian adult residing in Nashville, Tennessee, USA. CD4+ T cells were enriched by magnetic negative selection, after which naive cells were positively selected on CD45RA and the negative fraction was taken as the memory subset. After blood collection by leukapheresis, PBMCs were isolated using Ficoll-Histopaque density gradient centrifugation and then cryopreserved in the vapor phase of liquid nitrogen. Purity and quantity of every magnetically sorted T cell population were checked by analytical flow cytometry. Each sorted fraction had its genomic DNA isolated and then quantified by UV absorbance on a Nanodrop 2000c.

Sequences were obtained from memory CD4+ T cells sorted from blood. The sample's cell subset or site label, decoded: CD45RA-negative fraction. The clonotype comes from a woman under 40 in good health. The chain employs TRBV7-8 and TRBJ2-1; 7 bases in between match TRBD2. The CDR3 protein sequence reads: CASSLVGGDNEQFF. The sequenced DNA is TGTGCCAGCAGCTTAGTTGGGGGGGACAATGAGCAGTTCTTC.